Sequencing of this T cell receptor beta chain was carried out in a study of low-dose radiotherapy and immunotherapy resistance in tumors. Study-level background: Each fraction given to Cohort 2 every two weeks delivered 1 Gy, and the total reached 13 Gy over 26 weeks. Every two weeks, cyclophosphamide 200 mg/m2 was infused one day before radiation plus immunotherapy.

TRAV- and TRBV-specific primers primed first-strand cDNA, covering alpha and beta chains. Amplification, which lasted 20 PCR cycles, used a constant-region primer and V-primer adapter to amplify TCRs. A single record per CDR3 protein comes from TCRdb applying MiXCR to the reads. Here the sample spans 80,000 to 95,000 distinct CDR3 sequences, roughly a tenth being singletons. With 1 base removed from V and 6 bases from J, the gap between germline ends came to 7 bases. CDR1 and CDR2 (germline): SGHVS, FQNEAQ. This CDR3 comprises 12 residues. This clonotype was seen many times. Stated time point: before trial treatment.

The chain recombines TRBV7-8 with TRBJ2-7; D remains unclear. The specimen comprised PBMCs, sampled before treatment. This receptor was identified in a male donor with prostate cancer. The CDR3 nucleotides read TGTGCCAGCAGCTTAGTTGATCGCGAGCAGTACTTC. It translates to CASSLVDREQYF.